These 26 T cell receptor beta chains were all obtained from the same sample, sequenced in a study of technical replicates of blood from a few donors. The assay was immunoSEQ multiplex PCR, and TCRdb's table has in-frame clones only and misses some. Of around 80,000 clones listed, approximately 94% were seen once; the top ten hold 0.35% to 0.4%. Sequencing used T cells isolated from PBMCs. The receptors were gathered from a human donor in good health.

V gene TRBV5-1 combines with J gene TRBJ2-7; tentative D call: TRBD1 (6 bases). CDR3 length equals 11 residues. The germline V gene encodes CDR1 SGHRS and CDR2 YFSETQ. Trimming removed 5 bases from V and 6 bases from J, with 9 bases in between. The DNA for the CDR3 is TGCGCCAGCAGACAGGGCTCCGAGCAGTACTTC. It translates to CASRQGSEQYF.

The chain couples TRBV14 to TRBJ1-2; 10 bases are shared with TRBD1. Trimming cost V 3 bases and J 8 bases; bases outside gene matches: 6. Germline assignment: CDR1 SGHDN and CDR2 FVKESK. The CDR3 is 14 amino acids. The CDR3 sequence is CASSHFGTGDGYTF. CDR3 DNA: TGTGCCAGCAGCCACTTTGGGACAGGGGACGGCTACACCTTC.

This rearrangement joins TRBV5-1 to TRBJ2-3, with D possibly TRBD1 on 6 matching bases. Trimming took off 3 bases at V and 0 bases at J, with 14 bases between the two ends. The CDR3 runs 16 residues. Germline V lookup: CDR1 SGHRS, CDR2 YFSETQ. The CDR3 reads CASSSSETGSTDTQYF. CDR3 sequence (DNA): TGCGCCAGCAGCTCATCCGAAACAGGGAGCACAGATACGCAGTATTTT.

This rearrangement joins TRBV7-9 to TRBJ2-7; 7 bases align to TRBD1. This CDR3 has 14 amino acids. Unmatched junction bases numbered 6, after V lost 5 bases and J lost 2 bases. Germline lookup yields CDR1 SEHNR and CDR2 FQNEAQ (reference sequence). Here the CDR3 reads CASSPRDSAYEQYF. The CDR3 DNA reads as TGTGCCAGCAGCCCAAGGGACAGTGCCTACGAGCAGTACTTC. The variable domain in full, with the rest retrieved from reference TRBV7-9 and TRBJ2-7, is DTGVSQNPRHKITKRGQNVTFRCDPISEHNRLYWYRQTLGQGPEFLTYFQNEAQLEKSRLLSDRFSAERPKGSFSTLEIQRTEQGDSAMYLCASSPRDSAYEQYFGPGTRLTVT.

The chain uses TRBV30 and TRBJ1-5; 7 positions match TRBD1. From germline, CDR1 is GTSNPN and CDR2 SVGIG (reference sequence). This CDR3 comprises 14 residues. The J segment lost 5 bases and the V segment lost 3 bases, leaving 7 bases of the junction unmatched. Here the CDR3 reads CAWSVTGHDQPQHF. The CDR3 bases are TGTGCCTGGAGCGTGACAGGGCATGATCAGCCCCAGCATTTT.

Note on this clone: Different DNA sequences within this sample yield the same CDR3. The J gene is TRBJ2-7, the V gene TRBV11-3, with 10 bases fitting TRBD2. Germline V gene data show CDR1 as SGHNT and CDR2 as YENEEA. The junction had 3 bases not matched to a gene; V was cut back by 5 bases and J by 2 bases. The CDR3 is 14 residues long. CDR3 residues: CASSLTSGTYEQYF. Here the CDR3 DNA reads TGTGCCAGCAGCCTCACTAGCGGGACCTACGAGCAGTACTTC. The variable domain in full, with the rest retrieved from reference TRBV11-3 and TRBJ2-7, is EAGVVQSPRYKIIEKKQPVAFWCNPISGHNTLYWYLQNLGQGPELLIRYENEEAVDDSQLPKDRFSAERLKGVDSTLKIQPAELGDSAVYLCASSLTSGTYEQYFGPGTRLTVT.

CDR3 bases: TGTGCCAGTAGTTTAGGGACTAGCGGGAGTCTTTTGGAGCAGTACTTC. This encodes CASSLGTSGSLLEQYF. The V gene is TRBV19, the J gene TRBJ2-7, with 14 nucleotides matching TRBD2. Trimming cost V 5 bases and J 7 bases; bases outside gene matches: 10. Germline V CDR1 and CDR2: LNHDA, SQIVND (reference sequence). The CDR3 consists of 16 residues.

The chain combines TRBV5-1 with TRBJ1-3; 7 nucleotides align to TRBD1. There are 14 residues in the CDR3. From germline, CDR1 is SGHRS and CDR2 YFSETQ. With V trimmed by 0 bases and J by 3 bases, 0 bases remained unmatched. CDR3: CASSLGQGGNTIYF. The CDR3 DNA sequence: TGCGCCAGCAGCTTGGGACAGGGTGGAAACACCATATATTTT.

V usage is TRBV28 and J usage is TRBJ1-2; 9 nucleotides agree with TRBD1. The length of the CDR3 is 12 residues. In germline, CDR1 is MDHEN, CDR2 SYDVKM. With V trimmed by 8 bases and J by 6 bases, 4 bases remained unmatched. The CDR3 bases are TGTGCCAGCCTTGGACAGGGGCATGGCTACACCTTC. Translated, it gives CASLGQGHGYTF.

The genes are TRBV6-5 and TRBJ2-2, with 9 bases identical to TRBD1. Germline values: CDR1 MNHEY, CDR2 SVGAGI. The CDR3 sequence is 16 residues long. Germline trimming cut 2 bases from V and 4 bases from J; bases unmatched to any gene: 5. CDR3 in amino acids: CASSYNRGQITGELFF. The DNA of the CDR3 is TGTGCCAGCAGTTACAACAGGGGGCAAATCACCGGGGAGCTGTTTTTT.

This clone was picked up one time. This rearrangement joins TRBV6-1 to TRBJ2-6; D gene unclear. The CDR3 totals 15 residues. Germline CDR1 reads MNHNS; CDR2 reads SASEGT. Trimming took off 6 bases at V and 4 bases at J, with 13 bases between the two ends. This CDR3 is CASRLNKAGANVLTF. The DNA of the CDR3 is TGTGCCAGCAGACTAAACAAGGCGGGGGCCAACGTCCTGACTTTC.

This clone was seen once. The DNA for the CDR3 is TGTGCCAGCAGCTTAATGAGGGCTAGCTACAATGAGCAGTTCTTC. This encodes CASSLMRASYNEQFF. V and J are TRBV11-2 and TRBJ2-1; TRBD2 is a possible D gene (5 bases). V lost 2 bases and J 3 bases, leaving 11 bases between the germline ends. Germline loops: CDR1 SGHAT, CDR2 FQNNGV. CDR3 length equals 15 residues.

This clone occurred a few times. The genes are TRBV15 and TRBJ2-1, with 8 positions matching TRBD2. Trimming at V came to 5 bases and at J to 4 bases, leaving 10 bases not matched to a gene. CDR3 size: 16 residues. Germline V gene sequence: CDR1 LNHNV, CDR2 YYDKDF (reference sequence). CDR3: CATSGELAAKYNEQFF. The DNA for the CDR3 is TGTGCCACCAGCGGGGAACTAGCGGCCAAGTACAATGAGCAGTTCTTC.

The V and J genes are TRBV19 and TRBJ2-2; TRBD1 matches 12 bases. The V and J ends lost 3 bases and 4 bases, in that order; junction bases with no gene match: 3. CDR1 LNHDA and CDR2 SQIVND come from the germline V gene (reference sequence). CDR3 length equals 16 residues. The CDR3 DNA follows: TGTGCCAGTAGTATCGGGACAGGGGGCGTCACCGGGGAGCTGTTTTTT. Translation: CASSIGTGGVTGELFF.

This clone was observed once. The chain links TRBV5-3 to TRBJ1-1; unclear D gene. TRBV5-3 is reported as an ORF; its role is uncertain. The CDR3 covers 11 residues. Trimming took 4 bases from V and 6 from J, leaving 7 bases between them. CDR3: CARSRSPEAFF. The DNA of the CDR3 is TGTGCCAGAAGCCGGAGCCCTGAAGCTTTCTTT.

The chain links TRBV6-5 to TRBJ2-7; no firm D call. CDR1 and CDR2 (germline): MNHEY, SVGAGI. The V end was cut by 0 bases, the J end by 1 base, with 13 bases between. The CDR3 consists of 16 residues. CDR3 sequence: CASSYSQATLSYEQYF. CDR3 nucleotide sequence: TGTGCCAGCAGTTACTCTCAGGCCACCCTATCCTACGAGCAGTACTTC.

The J gene is TRBJ1-1, the V gene TRBV30, with D perhaps matching TRBD1 (5 bases). The CDR3 consists of 12 residues. Per germline, CDR1 GTSNPN and CDR2 SVGIG (reference sequence). V lost 4 bases to trimming and J lost 5 bases, with 11 bases between them. The CDR3: CAWKEEGTEAFF. The CDR3 DNA sequence: TGTGCCTGGAAAGAGGAGGGGACTGAAGCTTTCTTT.

The chain combines TRBV28 with TRBJ1-1; D unresolved. Germline lookup yields CDR1 MDHEN and CDR2 SYDVKM. CDR3 length: 12 amino acids. Between the trimmed V and J ends, which lost 2 bases and 2 bases, there was a span of 3 bases. The DNA for the CDR3 is TGTGCCAGCAGTTTAACAAACACTGAAGCTTTCTTT. Its protein product is CASSLTNTEAFF.

The gene calls are TRBV4-2 and TRBJ1-4, with TRBD1 matching 10 bases. Germline-derived CDR1 and CDR2 are LGHNA and YNFKEQ. Unmatched junction bases numbered 7, after V lost 4 bases and J lost 8 bases. This CDR3 spans 15 amino acids. The DNA of the CDR3 is TGTGCCAGCAGCCTCGCCGGGACAGGGGAGGAAAAACTGTTTTTT. Protein sequence: CASSLAGTGEEKLFF.

The genes are TRBV5-1 and TRBJ2-1, with 7 bases that match TRBD1. The CDR3 loop spans 16 amino acids. Germline CDR1 SGHRS, CDR2 YFSETQ. V dropped 0 bases and J dropped 3; count of bases not matched to a gene: 6. The CDR3, as DNA: TGCGCCAGCAGCTTGGGACAGGGTGGGAACTACAATGAGCAGTTCTTC. Translating it yields CASSLGQGGNYNEQFF.

The V and J genes are TRBV7-3 and TRBJ1-1; no reliable D call. The V gene's germline CDR1 is SGHTA and CDR2 FQGTGA. This CDR3 has 13 amino acids. Trimming took 2 bases from V and 3 from J, leaving 7 bases between them. The CDR3 region has the DNA TGTGCCAGCAGCTTATTCGGGGACACTGAAGCTTTCTTT. This gives the protein CASSLFGDTEAFF.

The chain employs TRBV27 and TRBJ1-1; D might be TRBD1 (6 bases). V lost 5 bases and J lost 4, with 14 bases in between. CDR1 is MNHEY and CDR2 is SMNVEV in the germline V gene (reference sequence). The CDR3 is 14 residues long. The CDR3 DNA reads as TGTGCCAGCAGTGTCACAGGGAGCGGCACTGAAGCTTTCTTT. Translated, it gives CASSVTGSGTEAFF.

The gene calls are TRBV28 and TRBJ1-4; 7 bases map to TRBD1. Germline V gene lookup returns CDR1 MDHEN and CDR2 SYDVKM. J lost 6 bases, V lost 6 bases, and 10 bases had no gene match. The CDR3 is made up of 15 amino acids. The CDR3 DNA is TGTGCCAGCAGACCGACAGGGAAAAACCATGAAAAACTGTTTTTT. This encodes CASRPTGKNHEKLFF.

The rearrangement joins TRBV19 to TRBJ2-1; the match to TRBD1 covers 8 bases. The junction had 5 bases not matched to a gene; V was cut back by 2 bases and J by 8 bases. Per germline, CDR1 LNHDA and CDR2 SQIVND (reference sequence). This CDR3 has 14 amino acids. As DNA, the CDR3 is TGTGCCAGTAGTATAAACGAACAGGGGGATGAGCAGTTCTTC. It yields the protein CASSINEQGDEQFF.

This chain uses TRBV11-3 with TRBJ2-7, with D possibly matching TRBD2 (5 bases). Trimming shortened V by 9 bases and J by 6 bases, and 12 bases separated the two germline ends. CDR1 is SGHNT, CDR2 YENEEA, per germline. The CDR3 consists of 11 residues. The CDR3: CASDRRREQYF. CDR3 nucleotide sequence: TGTGCCAGTGATCGGAGGCGCGAGCAGTACTTC. Complete variable domain (other parts from reference TRBV11-3 and TRBJ2-7): EAGVVQSPRYKIIEKKQPVAFWCNPISGHNTLYWYLQNLGQGPELLIRYENEEAVDDSQLPKDRFSAERLKGVDSTLKIQPAELGDSAVYLCASDRRREQYFGPGTRLTVT.

The chain combines TRBV6-4 with TRBJ1-4, with a tentative D call TRBD1 (5 bases). Trimming pared 4 bases from V and 10 bases from J, leaving 22 bases between. The CDR3 covers 16 residues. Per germline, CDR1 MRHNA and CDR2 SNTAGT. Here the CDR3 reads CASSGAKWQGGRKLFF. CDR3 nucleotide sequence: TGTGCCAGCAGTGGGGCTAAATGGCAGGGAGGGAGAAAACTGTTTTTT.